The 32 T cell receptor beta chains reported below all come from one sample, sequenced in a study of OX40 agonist ivuxolimab in advanced cancers. The assay was immunoSEQ multiplex PCR, and TCRdb's table has in-frame clones only and misses some. The sample carries around 70,000 clones, around 86% recorded once. Sequencing used CD4+ or CD8+ T cells sorted from blood, obtained in a trial of the OX40 agonist ivuxolimab. The source of these receptors is an adult with an advanced solid tumor such as melanoma, head and neck, liver or kidney cancer.

The V call is TRBV7-9, the J call TRBJ2-7, with D perhaps given as TRBD1 or TRBD2 (5 bases each). There are 13 residues in the CDR3. Germline V lookup: CDR1 SEHNR, CDR2 FQNEAQ (reference sequence). V was shortened by 1 base and J by 3 bases, with 7 bases between the two germline ends. The CDR3 nucleotides read TGTGCCAGCAGCTTAGGGGGGATCTACGAGCAGTACTTC. Translating gives CASSLGGIYEQYF.

The rearrangement links TRBV11-2 to TRBJ2-3; D remains ambiguous. V was cut by 4 bases and J by 0 bases, with 8 bases left in between. The CDR3 totals 14 residues. Germline CDR1 SGHAT, CDR2 FQNNGV. The CDR3 reads CASSSGPSTDTQYF. In nucleotides, the CDR3 is TGTGCCAGCAGCTCGGGCCCTAGCACAGATACGCAGTATTTT.

The rearrangement links TRBV5-1 to TRBJ1-5, with TRBD1 matching over 7 bases. The CDR3 loop spans 15 amino acids. Trimming at V came to 5 bases and at J to 0 bases, leaving 5 bases not matched to a gene. Per the germline V gene, CDR1 is SGHRS and CDR2 is YFSETQ. The CDR3 DNA reads as TGCGCCAGCAGACGGGACAGACGTAGCAATCAGCCCCAGCATTTT. Amino acids: CASRRDRRSNQPQHF. The variable domain in full, completed from reference TRBV5-1 and TRBJ1-5, reads KAGVTQTPRYLIKTRGQQVTLSCSPISGHRSVSWYQQTPGQGLQFLFEYFSETQRNKGNFPGRFSGRQFSNSRSEMNVSTLELGDSALYLCASRRDRRSNQPQHFGDGTRLSIL.

This rearrangement joins TRBV11-3 to TRBJ1-1, with D tentatively TRBD1 (5 bases). This CDR3 has 14 residues. In germline, CDR1 is SGHNT, CDR2 YENEEA. V gave up 7 bases and J gave up 4 bases, with 16 bases separating them. In DNA, the CDR3 is TGTGCCAGCAAGGAGGGGCAAGGGTTCACTGAAGCTTTCTTT. Amino acids: CASKEGQGFTEAFF. Together with reference TRBV11-3 and TRBJ1-1, the CDR3 gives the full variable domain: EAGVVQSPRYKIIEKKQPVAFWCNPISGHNTLYWYLQNLGQGPELLIRYENEEAVDDSQLPKDRFSAERLKGVDSTLKIQPAELGDSAVYLCASKEGQGFTEAFFGQGTRLTVV.

The chain recombines TRBV18 with TRBJ2-7; 7 bases align to TRBD2. Losses at the gene ends were 3 bases for V and 3 bases for J; bases not matched to a gene: 11. Germline CDR1 reads KGHSH; CDR2 reads LQKENI. The CDR3 is 16 residues long. The CDR3 reads CASSPAWAGALYEQYF. CDR3 sequence (DNA): TGTGCCAGCTCACCGGCCTGGGCGGGAGCCCTCTACGAGCAGTACTTC.

A remark on this clone: The junction and the germline gene differ at one end; a read error may be behind it. This sequence joins TRBV7-7 and TRBJ2-1, with 8 bases lining up with TRBD2. Germline values: CDR1 SSHAT, CDR2 FNYEAQ (reference sequence). The CDR3 contains 15 residues. The CDR3 nucleotides read TGTGCTAGCAGCCCGGGACCAAGCGGGGGCAATGAGCAGTTCTTC. This encodes CASSPGPSGGNEQFF.

V is TRBV7-2 and J is TRBJ2-1, with D perhaps TRBD2 (6 bases). Trimming took off 1 base at V and 12 bases at J, with 10 bases between the two ends. Germline V gene data show CDR1 as SGHTA and CDR2 as FQGNSA. The CDR3 contains 12 residues. The CDR3 bases are TGTGCCAGCAGCTTAGTTCGGGGGACGCAGTTCTTC. Translating it yields CASSLVRGTQFF.

This chain joins TRBV2 and TRBJ1-1; tentatively, D is TRBD1 (5 bases). The germline V gene encodes CDR1 SNHLY and CDR2 FYNNEI. V was cut by 6 bases and J by 1 base, with 9 bases left in between. This CDR3 contains 13 residues. Here the CDR3 reads CASRVTGNTEAFF. The CDR3 bases are TGTGCCAGCAGGGTAACAGGGAACACTGAAGCTTTCTTT. The variable domain in full, with the rest retrieved from reference TRBV2 and TRBJ1-1, is EPEVTQTPSHQVTQMGQEVILRCVPISNHLYFYWYRQILGQKVEFLVSFYNNEISEKSEIFDDQFSVERPDGSNFTLKIRSTKLEDSAMYFCASRVTGNTEAFFGQGTRLTVV.

The chain is built from TRBV4-2 and TRBJ2-7; D gene unclear. Trimming pared 0 bases from V and 3 bases from J, leaving 15 bases between. Germline CDR1 LGHNA, CDR2 YNFKEQ. The CDR3 covers 16 residues. In DNA, the CDR3 is TGTGCCAGCAGCCAAGAAGCGCCTTCATCGGGCTACGAGCAGTACTTC. Amino acids: CASSQEAPSSGYEQYF.

The rearrangement links TRBV27 to TRBJ1-6; no clear D gene. Germline CDR1 is MNHEY and CDR2 is SMNVEV (reference sequence). Between the trimmed V and J ends, which lost 5 bases and 7 bases, there was a span of 18 bases. The CDR3 has 16 residues. DNA of the CDR3: TGTGCCAGCAGTCCCTGGACGGGCAGTGCCAATTCACCCCTCCACTTT. It yields the protein CASSPWTGSANSPLHF.

V gene TRBV18 combines with J gene TRBJ2-1; 9 bases align to TRBD1. Germline V CDR1 and CDR2: KGHSH, LQKENI. The ends lost 0 bases at V and 7 bases at J; junction bases unmatched: 7. This CDR3 comprises 16 residues. CDR3 region: CASSPPGQGYGNEQFF. CDR3 nucleotide sequence: TGTGCCAGCTCACCACCGGGACAGGGATACGGAAATGAGCAGTTCTTC.

This clone appeared once. CDR3 in DNA: TGTGCCTGGAGCGCCACAGGGACTGAGCAGTTCTTC. Translated, it gives CAWSATGTEQFF. The rearrangement joins TRBV30 to TRBJ2-1; a possible D gene is TRBD1 (6 bases). The CDR3 sequence is 12 residues long. Trimming pared 3 bases from V and 9 bases from J, leaving 12 bases between. Germline CDR1 reads GTSNPN; CDR2 reads SVGIG (reference sequence).

This clone has just one count. The chain joins TRBV25-1 to TRBJ1-5; D gene uncertain. The V gene's germline CDR1 is MGHDK and CDR2 SYGVNS. The ends were cut back, 8 bases at V and 7 bases at J, with 18 bases in the middle. The CDR3 is made up of 14 amino acids. CDR3 region: CASVNPNVAQPQHF. The CDR3 DNA follows: TGTGCCAGCGTAAACCCGAACGTGGCGCAGCCCCAGCATTTT.

The chain combines TRBV7-2 with TRBJ1-6; tentative D call: TRBD1 (5 bases). CDR1 is SGHTA, CDR2 FQGNSA, per germline. The CDR3 is 14 amino acids. The V gene lost 5 bases and the J gene lost 8 bases, with 13 bases spanning the gap. The DNA of the CDR3 is TGTGCCAGCAGCCCCAGCGGGGGTTATTCACCCCTCCACTTT. This codes for CASSPSGGYSPLHF.

The chain combines TRBV25-1 with TRBJ2-7, with D uncertain. CDR3 length equals 11 residues. Germline assignment: CDR1 MGHDK and CDR2 SYGVNS. The germline V and J ends were trimmed by 1 base and 7 bases, with 5 bases remaining between them. The CDR3 loop reads CASSESREQYF. The CDR3 DNA sequence: TGTGCCAGCAGTGAATCGAGAGAGCAGTACTTC.

The gene calls are TRBV7-9 and TRBJ2-7, with 13 bases identical to TRBD2. This CDR3 is built from 14 residues. The germline CDR1 and CDR2 sequences are SEHNR and FQNEAQ (reference sequence). V shed 4 bases, J shed 4 bases, and the junction held 1 base outside the gene matches. The CDR3 sequence: CASSWGLAGYEQYF. The CDR3 bases are TGTGCCAGCAGCTGGGGACTAGCGGGATACGAGCAGTACTTC. Using reference TRBV7-9 and TRBJ2-7 for the parts outside the CDR3, the full variable domain is DTGVSQNPRHKITKRGQNVTFRCDPISEHNRLYWYRQTLGQGPEFLTYFQNEAQLEKSRLLSDRFSAERPKGSFSTLEIQRTEQGDSAMYLCASSWGLAGYEQYFGPGTRLTVT.

The chain recombines TRBV5-1 with TRBJ2-3; 10 bases are shared with TRBD1. Per germline, CDR1 SGHRS and CDR2 YFSETQ. V was pared by 3 bases and J by 5 bases, with 3 bases of the junction left unmatched. There are 14 residues in the CDR3. The CDR3 bases are TGCGCCAGCAGCTATGGACAGGGGGGAGATACGCAGTATTTT. This gives the protein CASSYGQGGDTQYF.

J is TRBJ1-5 and V is TRBV6-1; TRBD1 might be the D (5 bases). The CDR3 totals 14 residues. Germline CDR1 is MNHNS and CDR2 is SASEGT. V shed 8 bases and J shed 1 base, with 12 bases lying between them. The CDR3 loop reads CASGRGWSNQPQHF. CDR3 DNA sequence: TGTGCCAGCGGTCGGGGCTGGAGCAATCAGCCCCAGCATTTT.

This chain joins TRBV19 and TRBJ1-3; maybe TRBD1 (5 bases). The V end was cut by 5 bases, the J end by 2 bases, with 16 bases between. The CDR3 has 16 amino acids. Germline V gives CDR1 LNHDA, CDR2 SQIVND (reference sequence). CDR3 sequence: CASSYPRGVTGNTIYF. The CDR3 DNA sequence: TGTGCCAGTAGTTACCCTCGGGGGGTGACTGGAAACACCATATATTTT.

The table lists this clone with a count of one. The chain has TRBV19 and TRBJ2-7; 10 bases are shared with TRBD2. V trimming: 4 bases; J trimming: 4 bases; junction bases outside the gene matches: 7. Germline assignment: CDR1 LNHDA and CDR2 SQIVND (reference sequence). The CDR3 sequence is 15 residues long. CDR3 nucleotide sequence: TGTGCCAGTAGTACCGCTAGCGGGGGAAGGTACGAGCAGTACTTC. It encodes CASSTASGGRYEQYF.

The chain employs TRBV7-9 and TRBJ1-1; D gene uncertain. The germline gives CDR1 SEHNR, CDR2 FQNEAQ (reference sequence). The length of the CDR3 is 16 residues. Trimming shortened V by 7 bases and J by 0 bases, and 18 bases separated the two germline ends. This CDR3 is CASTPGSAGMNTEAFF. CDR3 DNA sequence: TGTGCCAGCACCCCTGGGTCGGCAGGTATGAACACTGAAGCTTTCTTT.

The J gene is TRBJ1-3, the V gene TRBV15, with D maybe TRBD1 (5 bases). The CDR3 has 15 residues. CDR1 LNHNV and CDR2 YYDKDF come from the germline V gene (reference sequence). V gave up 1 base and J gave up 0 bases, with 7 bases separating them. The CDR3 is CATSRGDYSGNTIYF. CDR3 nucleotides: TGTGCCACCAGCAGAGGGGACTACTCTGGAAACACCATATATTTT.

The rearrangement links TRBV7-3 to TRBJ1-5; perhaps TRBD1 as D (6 bases). Trimming stripped 5 bases from V and 7 bases from J, with 12 bases between. Germline CDR1 and CDR2: SGHTA and FQGTGA. This CDR3 spans 13 amino acids. The CDR3 nucleotides are TGTGCCAGCAGCCTGTCTGGGGGCCAGCCCCAGCATTTT. Translated, it gives CASSLSGGQPQHF.

The chain carries TRBV7-9 and TRBJ2-5; a possible D gene is TRBD2 (6 bases). CDR1 SEHNR and CDR2 FQNEAQ come from the germline V gene (reference sequence). V was clipped by 1 base and J by 7 bases, with 16 bases between them. The CDR3 length is 15 residues. CDR3 in amino acids: CASSLESGPWGTQYF. The CDR3 DNA follows: TGTGCCAGCAGCTTAGAAAGCGGGCCCTGGGGGACCCAGTACTTC. The full variable domain, with the rest looked up from reference TRBV7-9 and TRBJ2-5, is DTGVSQNPRHKITKRGQNVTFRCDPISEHNRLYWYRQTLGQGPEFLTYFQNEAQLEKSRLLSDRFSAERPKGSFSTLEIQRTEQGDSAMYLCASSLESGPWGTQYFGPGTRLLVL.

This chain uses TRBV19 with TRBJ2-5; the match to TRBD2 covers 11 bases. Germline V lookup: CDR1 LNHDA, CDR2 SQIVND (reference sequence). V was clipped by 4 bases and J by 7 bases; unmatched bases: 11. There are 16 residues in the CDR3. The CDR3 spells CASSTSGTSGPGTQYF. The DNA for the CDR3 is TGTGCCAGTAGTACGTCCGGGACTAGCGGTCCGGGGACCCAGTACTTC.

The genes are TRBV7-9 and TRBJ1-2, with D perhaps TRBD1 (5 bases). V was cut by 5 bases and J by 8 bases, with 21 bases left in between. The CDR3 is made up of 15 amino acids. Germline V gene lookup returns CDR1 SEHNR and CDR2 FQNEAQ (reference sequence). Here the CDR3 reads CASSPFATAKEGYTF. CDR3 DNA: TGTGCCAGCAGCCCATTCGCGACAGCCAAAGAGGGCTACACCTTC. The full variable domain, in which reference TRBV7-9 and TRBJ1-2 provide the parts outside the CDR3, is DTGVSQNPRHKITKRGQNVTFRCDPISEHNRLYWYRQTLGQGPEFLTYFQNEAQLEKSRLLSDRFSAERPKGSFSTLEIQRTEQGDSAMYLCASSPFATAKEGYTFGSGTRLTVV.

Written as DNA, the CDR3 is TGTGCCAGCAGCTTATATTCAACGGGCACTGAAGCTTTCTTT. It yields the protein CASSLYSTGTEAFF. The chain recombines TRBV7-8 with TRBJ1-1; D remains unclear. Deletions cut 2 bases from V and 4 bases from J, with 11 bases between. Germline values: CDR1 SGHVS, CDR2 FQNEAQ. This CDR3 has 14 amino acids.

This chain links TRBV5-6 with TRBJ2-3; D ambiguous. CDR1 and CDR2 (germline): SGHDT, YYEEEE. The CDR3 runs to 14 residues. V lost 4 bases, J lost 4 bases, and 13 bases lay in between. CDR3 sequence: CASSPSPGSDTQYF. CDR3 bases: TGTGCCAGCAGCCCTTCACCGGGCTCAGATACGCAGTATTTT. Combining the CDR3 with reference TRBV5-6 and TRBJ2-3 gives the whole variable domain DAGVTQSPTHLIKTRGQQVTLRCSPKSGHDTVSWYQQALGQGPQFIFQYYEEEERQRGNFPDRFSGHQFPNYSSELNVNALLLGDSALYLCASSPSPGSDTQYFGPGTRLTVL.

The genes are TRBV6-5 and TRBJ2-6, with D perhaps being TRBD1 or TRBD2 (6 bases each). The CDR3 length is 15 residues. Germline CDR1 and CDR2: MNHEY and SVGAGI. V shed 2 bases and J shed 4 bases, with 9 bases lying between them. The CDR3 bases are TGTGCCAGCAGTTACCGGGGGCCCGGGGCCAACGTCCTGACTTTC. It is translated as CASSYRGPGANVLTF.

CDR3 protein: CASSLEREAKNIQYF. CDR3 in DNA: TGTGCCAGCAGCTTAGAGCGGGAAGCCAAAAACATTCAGTACTTC. This chain joins TRBV7-9 and TRBJ2-4; 7 positions agree with TRBD2. The CDR3 contains 15 residues. The V gene's germline CDR1 is SEHNR and CDR2 FQNEAQ (reference sequence). Losses at the gene ends were 1 base for V and 0 bases for J; bases not matched to a gene: 0.

This clone has ten or more counts. The chain is built from TRBV29-1 and TRBJ1-1; 10 nucleotides match TRBD1. With 5 bases clipped from V and 11 bases from J, the junction kept 5 bases outside the gene matches. This CDR3 is 11 amino acids long. Germline assignment: CDR1 SQVTM and CDR2 ANQGSEA. The CDR3 reads CSVTGTGVAFF. The DNA of the CDR3 is TGCAGCGTTACCGGGACAGGGGTCGCTTTCTTT.

The rearrangement links TRBV5-1 to TRBJ1-2; 7 bases fit TRBD1. The V gene's germline CDR1 is SGHRS and CDR2 YFSETQ. With V trimmed by 0 bases and J by 7 bases, 0 bases remained unmatched. This CDR3 contains 12 residues. This CDR3 reads CASSLDRGGYTF. The CDR3 DNA reads TGCGCCAGCAGCTTGGACAGGGGTGGCTACACCTTC.